Reported below is one T cell receptor beta chain. The antigen is unknown. This specimen belongs to a study of T cells in Graves' hyperthyroidism and ophthalmopathy. RNA transcripts provided the source from which TCR beta CDR3 regions were amplified. RT-PCR in the first round (using the HTBI primer set) targeted the TCR CDR3. TCRdb fed the multiplex PCR reads into MiXCR, producing one record per CDR3 protein. The profile shows around 520,000 distinct CDR3 sequences, roughly a quarter of them singletons. Study-wide results and limits: Blood shared most expanded thyroid clonotypes above 0.001.

Germline V gives CDR1 SGHAT, CDR2 FQDESV (reference sequence). After removal of 5 bases from V and 2 bases from J, the junction contained 14 bases not matched to a gene. CDR3 length equals 18 residues. The sequence was collected from a woman in her 30s with Graves' ophthalmopathy. The specimen was blood. The rearrangement joins TRBV11-1 to TRBJ1-5, with 8 bases identical to TRBD1. CDR3 loop: CASSGKRTGHGGNQPQHF. The DNA for the CDR3 is TGTGCCAGCAGCGGAAAGAGGACAGGGCACGGAGGCAATCAGCCCCAGCATTTT.